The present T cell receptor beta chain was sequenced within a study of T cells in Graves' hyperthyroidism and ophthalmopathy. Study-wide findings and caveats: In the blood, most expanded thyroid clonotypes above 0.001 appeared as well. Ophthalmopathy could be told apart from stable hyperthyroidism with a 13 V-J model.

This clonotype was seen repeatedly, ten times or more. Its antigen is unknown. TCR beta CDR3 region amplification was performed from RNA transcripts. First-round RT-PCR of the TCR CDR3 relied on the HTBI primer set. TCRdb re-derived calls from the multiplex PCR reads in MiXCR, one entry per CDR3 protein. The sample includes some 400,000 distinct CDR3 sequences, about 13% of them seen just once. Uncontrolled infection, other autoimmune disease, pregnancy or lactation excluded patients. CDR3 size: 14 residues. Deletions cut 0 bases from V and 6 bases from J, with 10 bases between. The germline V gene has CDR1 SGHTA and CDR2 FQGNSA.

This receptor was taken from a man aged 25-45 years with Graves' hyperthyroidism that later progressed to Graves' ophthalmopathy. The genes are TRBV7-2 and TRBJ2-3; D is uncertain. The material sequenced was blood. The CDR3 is CASSLAGFMDTQYF. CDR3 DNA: TGTGCCAGCAGCTTAGCGGGTTTTATGGATACGCAGTATTTT.